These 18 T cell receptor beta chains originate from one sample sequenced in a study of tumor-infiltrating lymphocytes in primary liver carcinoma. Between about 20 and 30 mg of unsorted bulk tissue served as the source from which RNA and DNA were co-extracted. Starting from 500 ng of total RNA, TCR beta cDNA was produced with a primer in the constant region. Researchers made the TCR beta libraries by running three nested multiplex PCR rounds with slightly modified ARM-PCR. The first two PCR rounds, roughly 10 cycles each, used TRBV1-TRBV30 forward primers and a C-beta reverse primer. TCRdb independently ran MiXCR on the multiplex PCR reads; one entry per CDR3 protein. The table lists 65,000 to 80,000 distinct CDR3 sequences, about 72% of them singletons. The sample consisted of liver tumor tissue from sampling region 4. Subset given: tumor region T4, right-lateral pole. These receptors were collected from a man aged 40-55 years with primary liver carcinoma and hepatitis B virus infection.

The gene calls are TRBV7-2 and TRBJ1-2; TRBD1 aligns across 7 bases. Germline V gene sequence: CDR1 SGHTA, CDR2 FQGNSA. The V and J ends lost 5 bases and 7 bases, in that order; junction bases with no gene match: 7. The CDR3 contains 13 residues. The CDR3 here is CASSRDREAGYTF. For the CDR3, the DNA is TGTGCCAGCAGCCGAGACAGGGAAGCTGGCTACACCTTC.

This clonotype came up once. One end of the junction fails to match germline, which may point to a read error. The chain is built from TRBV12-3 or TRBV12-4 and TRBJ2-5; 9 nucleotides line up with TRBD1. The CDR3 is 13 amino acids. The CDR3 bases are TGTGCCAGCAGTCGGGGACAGGGTGAGACCAAGTACTTC. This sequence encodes CASSRGQGETKYF.

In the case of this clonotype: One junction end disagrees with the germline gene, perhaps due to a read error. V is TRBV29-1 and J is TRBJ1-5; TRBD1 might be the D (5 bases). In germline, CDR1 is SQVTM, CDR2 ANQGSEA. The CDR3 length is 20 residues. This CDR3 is CSIEDAAGAPGGGNNRPQHF. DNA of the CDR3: TGCAGCATTGAAGACGCCGCGGGAGCCCCCGGGGGTGGTAACAATCGGCCCCAGCATTTT.

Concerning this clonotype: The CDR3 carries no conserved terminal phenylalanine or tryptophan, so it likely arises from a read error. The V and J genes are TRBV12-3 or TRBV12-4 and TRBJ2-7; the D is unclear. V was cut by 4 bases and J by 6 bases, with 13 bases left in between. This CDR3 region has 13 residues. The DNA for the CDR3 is TGTGCCAGCAGTTCCCATGGATTAGGCGAGCAGTACCTC. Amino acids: CASSSHGLGEQYL.

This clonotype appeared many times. CDR3 protein: CASSEAGTSYEQYF. CDR3 coding DNA: TGTGCCAGCAGTGAAGCCGGGACCTCCTACGAGCAGTACTTC. The chain couples TRBV6-1 to TRBJ2-7, with D perhaps being TRBD1 or TRBD2 (5 bases each). This CDR3 spans 14 amino acids. V was pared by 0 bases and J by 0 bases, with 6 bases between. CDR1 is MNHNS, CDR2 SASEGT, per germline.

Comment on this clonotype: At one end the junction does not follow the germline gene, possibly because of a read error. The DNA for the CDR3 is TGCGCCAGCAGTCTTACTACCGGGATCTCCTACGATGAGCAGTTCTTC. Translated: CASSLTTGISYDEQFF. The V call is TRBV10-2, the J call TRBJ2-1, with D possibly TRBD2 on 5 matching bases. Germline loops: CDR1 WSHSY, CDR2 SAAADI. There are 16 residues in the CDR3.

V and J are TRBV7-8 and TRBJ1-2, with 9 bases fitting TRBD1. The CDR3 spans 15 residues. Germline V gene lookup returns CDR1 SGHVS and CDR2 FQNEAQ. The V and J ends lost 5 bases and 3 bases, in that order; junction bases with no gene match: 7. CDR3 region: CASSPRTGVDYGYTF. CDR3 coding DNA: TGTGCCAGCAGCCCCCGGACAGGGGTGGACTATGGCTACACCTTC.

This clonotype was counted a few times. For the CDR3, the DNA is TGTGCCAGCACCACAACCCGAGGGAGCCGCACCGGGGAGCTGTTTTTT. Amino acid sequence: CASTTTRGSRTGELFF. This chain links TRBV7-9 with TRBJ2-2; TRBD2 might be the D (5 bases). The germline V gene encodes CDR1 SEHNR and CDR2 FQNEAQ (reference sequence). V shed 7 bases and J shed 4 bases, with 19 bases lying between them. CDR3 length: 16 residues.

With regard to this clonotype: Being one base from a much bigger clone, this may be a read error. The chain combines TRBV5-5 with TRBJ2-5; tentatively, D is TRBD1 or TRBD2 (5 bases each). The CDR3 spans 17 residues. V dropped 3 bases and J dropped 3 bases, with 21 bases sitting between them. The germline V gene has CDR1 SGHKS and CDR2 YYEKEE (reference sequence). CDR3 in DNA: TGTGCCAGCAGCTCTGGGGGTTCTCATCTTTTGGAAGAGACCCAGTACTTC. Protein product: CASSSGGSHLLEETQYF.

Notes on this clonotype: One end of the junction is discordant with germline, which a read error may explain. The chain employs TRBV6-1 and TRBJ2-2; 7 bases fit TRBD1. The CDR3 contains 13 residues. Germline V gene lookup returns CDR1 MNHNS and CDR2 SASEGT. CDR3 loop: CASSGQGTRELFF. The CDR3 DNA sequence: TGTGCCAGCAGTGGACAGGGCACCAGGGAGCTGTTTTTT.

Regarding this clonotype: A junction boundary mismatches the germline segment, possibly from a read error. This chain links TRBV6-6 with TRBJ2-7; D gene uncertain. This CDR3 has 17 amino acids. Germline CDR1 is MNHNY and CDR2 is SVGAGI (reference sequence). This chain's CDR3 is CAISYSPGHGVGYEQYF. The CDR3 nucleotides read TGTGCCATCAGTTACTCTCCTGGGCATGGGGTCGGGTACGAGCAGTACTTC.

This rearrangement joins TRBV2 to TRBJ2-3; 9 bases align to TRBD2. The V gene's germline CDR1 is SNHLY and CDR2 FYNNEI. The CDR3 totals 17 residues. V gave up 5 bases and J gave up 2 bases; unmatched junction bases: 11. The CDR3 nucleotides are TGTGCCAGCAGTCGGACACATCGGACTAGCGACACAGATACGCAGTATTTT. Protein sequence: CASSRTHRTSDTDTQYF.

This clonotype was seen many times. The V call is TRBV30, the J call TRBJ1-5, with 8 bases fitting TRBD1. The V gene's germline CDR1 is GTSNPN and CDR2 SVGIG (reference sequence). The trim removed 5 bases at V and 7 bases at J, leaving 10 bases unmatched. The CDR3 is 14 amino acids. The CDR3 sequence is CAWSSETGDQPQHF. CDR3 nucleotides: TGTGCCTGGTCTTCAGAGACAGGGGACCAGCCCCAGCATTTT.

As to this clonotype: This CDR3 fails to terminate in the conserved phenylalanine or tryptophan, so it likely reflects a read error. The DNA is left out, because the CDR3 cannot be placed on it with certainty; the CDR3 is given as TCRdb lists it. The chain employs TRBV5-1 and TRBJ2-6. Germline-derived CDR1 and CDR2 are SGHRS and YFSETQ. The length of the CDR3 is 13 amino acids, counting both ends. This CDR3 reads CASNDAGANVLAL.

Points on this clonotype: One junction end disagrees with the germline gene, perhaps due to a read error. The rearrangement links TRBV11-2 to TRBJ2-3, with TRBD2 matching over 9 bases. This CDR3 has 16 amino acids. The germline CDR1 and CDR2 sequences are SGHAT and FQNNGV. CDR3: CARNPPTSGSTDTQYF. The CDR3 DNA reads TGTGCCAGGAACCCCCCGACTAGCGGCAGCACGGATACGCAGTATTTT. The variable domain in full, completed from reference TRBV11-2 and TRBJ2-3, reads EAGVAQSPRYKIIEKRQSVAFWCNPISGHATLYWYQQILGQGPKLLIQFQNNGVVDDSQLPKDRFSAERLKGVDSTLKIQPAKLEDSAVYLCARNPPTSGSTDTQYFGPGTRLTVL.

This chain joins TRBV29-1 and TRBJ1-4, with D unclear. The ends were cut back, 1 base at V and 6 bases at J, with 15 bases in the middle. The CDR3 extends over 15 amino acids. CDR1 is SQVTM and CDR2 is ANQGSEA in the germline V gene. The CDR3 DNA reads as TGCAGCGTTGAAGCCCTGGCACGGGGTGATGAAAAACTGTTTTTT. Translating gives CSVEALARGDEKLFF.

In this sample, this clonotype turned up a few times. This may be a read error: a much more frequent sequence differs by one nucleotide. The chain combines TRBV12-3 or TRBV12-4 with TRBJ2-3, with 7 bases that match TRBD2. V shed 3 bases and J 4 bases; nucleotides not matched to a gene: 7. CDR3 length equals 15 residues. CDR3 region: CASSLAAGIADTQYF. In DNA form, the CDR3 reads TGTGCCAGCAGTTTGGCAGCGGGGATCGCAGATACGCAGTATTTT.

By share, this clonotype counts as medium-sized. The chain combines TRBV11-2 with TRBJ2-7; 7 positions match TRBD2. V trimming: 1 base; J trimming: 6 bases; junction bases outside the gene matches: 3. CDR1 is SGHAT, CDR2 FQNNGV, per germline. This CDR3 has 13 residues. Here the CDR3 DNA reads TGTGCCAGCAGCTTAGCGGCGGGAGCCGAGCAGTACTTC. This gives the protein CASSLAAGAEQYF.